This TCR beta chain stems from a study of cytomegalovirus exposure and HLA in healthy donors. Across the study: As released early, the data held roughly 85 million unique TCRs from HLA-typed donors. General observations from the study: Most subjects had HLA-A and HLA-B alleles reportedly predicted accurately by TCR beta sequences. Usually a TCR sequence was rare, but some public TCRs were found in many donors. According to a later analysis, most TCR beta chains associated with CMV appeared HLA-restricted.

On this clone itself: Its antigen is still unknown.

PCR used 60 Vbeta primers and 13 Jbeta primers. Only in-frame clones appear in the TCRdb table, and some are missing; sequencing was by immunoSEQ multiplex PCR. The sample holds around 140,000 clones, roughly 62% seen once. This CDR3 is built from 16 residues. Per germline, CDR1 SGHRS and CDR2 YFSETQ. The V segment lost 1 base and the J segment 8 bases; nucleotides outside the gene matches: 7. Sequences were obtained from PBMCs. J is TRBJ1-5 and V is TRBV5-1, with 12 nucleotides matching TRBD1. This receptor was obtained from a male donor in good health and CMV-seronegative. The CDR3 is CASSLTGTGGEEPQHF. Here the CDR3 DNA reads TGCGCCAGCAGCTTGACAGGGACAGGGGGCGAGGAGCCCCAGCATTTT.